The source of this T cell receptor (beta chain) is a study of blood T cell repertoires in COVID-19. Generated by immunoSEQ multiplex PCR, the TCRdb table keeps only in-frame clones and is missing some. The sample yields over 90,000 clones, approximately 80% seen once. The germline V gene encodes CDR1 ENHRY and CDR2 SYGVKD. Trimming pared 4 bases from V and 2 bases from J, leaving 3 bases between. The CDR3 length is 12 residues. Sequencing used peripheral blood. The receptor's source is an elderly man with COVID-19, enrolled during active disease. The chain joins TRBV10-3 to TRBJ1-5; no firm D call. DNA of the CDR3: TGTGCCATCAGTGGCGGCAATCAGCCCCAGCATTTT. It translates to CAISGGNQPQHF.